This T cell receptor (beta chain) appears in the sequencing data of a study of radiotherapy plus CTLA-4 blockade in lung cancer. Clones were read by immunoSEQ multiplex PCR, and TCRdb kept only the in-frame ones, dropping some. Of fewer than 50,000 clones detected, almost 65% appear once; the ten largest clones hold around 20%. Comment on this clone: Antigen: not known.

Study-level points and caveats: TCR clones from tumors expanded in blood after radiotherapy plus ipilimumab. Strongest reported response predictors: early blood clone changes and post-radiation interferon-beta.

The CDR3 extends over 15 amino acids. The V end was cut by 0 bases, the J end by 3 bases, with 9 bases between. Germline CDR1 reads MNHNY; CDR2 reads SVGAGI (reference sequence). The V and J genes are TRBV6-6 and TRBJ1-3, with D perhaps TRBD1 (6 bases). This clonotype was obtained from a human donor with non-small cell lung cancer who had a partial response to radiotherapy plus ipilimumab. The sample was peripheral blood, taken from a patient treated with radiotherapy plus ipilimumab. The CDR3 sequence: CASSYSPQGGNTIYF. CDR3 sequence (DNA): TGTGCCAGCAGTTACTCGCCACAGGGTGGAAACACCATATATTTT.